This TCR beta chain came from a study of immune reconstitution after stem cell transplant in scleroderma (dated by TCRdb to 2016 to 2017). This clonotype is labeled medium-sized (0.01 to 0.1%). Its recognized antigen is unknown. Germline and junction disagree at one end, which may indicate a read error. Taken from cysteine to phenylalanine, the CDR3 has 13 residues. Just the 39-base CDR3 DNA is kept, in frame starting at base 1. Looking up the germline V gene yields CDR1 KGHDR and CDR2 SFDVKD. Library construction relied on RT-PCR. The reads were generated on an Illumina MiSeq. In TCRdb, the public reads were trimmed at Q25 with fastp and aligned with MiXCR, with productive beta chains retained. For every CDR3 protein sequence, its rows merge into one entry that carries the most common genes and DNA. This sample has 3,700 or so distinct CDR3 sequences in its table, and approximately 5.3% of those were observed once. 15% of the sample goes to the ten largest clones.

The sequence came from a female donor with systemic sclerosis. The sample was collected before or after autologous hematopoietic stem cell transplantation (not recorded which). The receptor chain draws on TRBV24-1 and TRBJ2-1; the D segment cannot be called with confidence. The DNA reads as follows: TGTGCCACCAGTTATTTAAGTTGGGATGAGCAGTTCTTC. Translation gives CATSYLSWDEQFF.